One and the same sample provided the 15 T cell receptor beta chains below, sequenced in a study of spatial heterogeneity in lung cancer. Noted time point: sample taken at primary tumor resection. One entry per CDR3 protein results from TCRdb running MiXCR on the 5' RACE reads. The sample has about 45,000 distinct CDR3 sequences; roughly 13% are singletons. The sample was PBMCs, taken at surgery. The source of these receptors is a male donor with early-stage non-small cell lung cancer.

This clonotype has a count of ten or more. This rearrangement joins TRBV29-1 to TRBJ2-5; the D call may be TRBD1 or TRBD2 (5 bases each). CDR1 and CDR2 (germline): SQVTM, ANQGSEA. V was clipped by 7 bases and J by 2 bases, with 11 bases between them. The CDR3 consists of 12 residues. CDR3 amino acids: CSAGTAQETQYF. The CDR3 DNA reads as TGCAGCGCCGGGACCGCACAAGAGACCCAGTACTTC.

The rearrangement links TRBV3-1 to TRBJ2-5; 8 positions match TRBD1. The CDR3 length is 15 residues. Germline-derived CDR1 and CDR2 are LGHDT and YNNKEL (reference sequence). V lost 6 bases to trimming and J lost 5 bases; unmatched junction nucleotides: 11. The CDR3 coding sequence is TGTGCCAGCAGTCGGACAGGGTTTTTTAGGGAGACCCAGTACTTC. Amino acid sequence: CASSRTGFFRETQYF.

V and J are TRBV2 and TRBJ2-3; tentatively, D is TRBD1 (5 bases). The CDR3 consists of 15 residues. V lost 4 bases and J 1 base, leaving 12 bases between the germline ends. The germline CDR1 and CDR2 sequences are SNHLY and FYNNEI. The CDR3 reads CASSVRTSRTDTQYF. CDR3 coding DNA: TGTGCCAGCAGTGTTAGGACAAGCCGCACAGATACGCAGTATTTT. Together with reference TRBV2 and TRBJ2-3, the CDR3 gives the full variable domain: EPEVTQTPSHQVTQMGQEVILRCVPISNHLYFYWYRQILGQKVEFLVSFYNNEISEKSEIFDDQFSVERPDGSNFTLKIRSTKLEDSAMYFCASSVRTSRTDTQYFGPGTRLTVL.

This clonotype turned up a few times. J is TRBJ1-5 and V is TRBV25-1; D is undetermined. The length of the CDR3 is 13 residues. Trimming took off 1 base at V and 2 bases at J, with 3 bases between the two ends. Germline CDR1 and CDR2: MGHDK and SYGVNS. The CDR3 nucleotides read TGTGCCAGCAGTGAATCTGGCAATCAGCCCCAGCATTTT. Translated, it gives CASSESGNQPQHF.

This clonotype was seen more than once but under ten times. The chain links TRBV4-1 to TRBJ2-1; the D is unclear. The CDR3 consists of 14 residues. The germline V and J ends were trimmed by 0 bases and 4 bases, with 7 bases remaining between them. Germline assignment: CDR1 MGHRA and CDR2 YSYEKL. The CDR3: CASSQEPNYNEQFF. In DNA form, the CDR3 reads TGCGCCAGCAGCCAAGAGCCCAATTACAATGAGCAGTTCTTC.

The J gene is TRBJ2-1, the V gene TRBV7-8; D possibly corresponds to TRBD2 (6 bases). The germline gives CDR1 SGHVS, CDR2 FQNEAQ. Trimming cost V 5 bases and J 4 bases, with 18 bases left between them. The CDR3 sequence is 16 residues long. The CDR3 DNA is TGTGCCAGCAGCCTCGTCTCGGGAGTATTTTACAATGAGCAGTTCTTC. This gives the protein CASSLVSGVFYNEQFF.

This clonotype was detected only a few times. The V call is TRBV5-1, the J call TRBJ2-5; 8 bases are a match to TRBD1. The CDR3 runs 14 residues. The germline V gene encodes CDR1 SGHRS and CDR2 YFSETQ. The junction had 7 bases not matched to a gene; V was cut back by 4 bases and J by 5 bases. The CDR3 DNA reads TGCGCCAGCAGCATGGGACAGGTGGTGGAGACCCAGTACTTC. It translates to CASSMGQVVETQYF.

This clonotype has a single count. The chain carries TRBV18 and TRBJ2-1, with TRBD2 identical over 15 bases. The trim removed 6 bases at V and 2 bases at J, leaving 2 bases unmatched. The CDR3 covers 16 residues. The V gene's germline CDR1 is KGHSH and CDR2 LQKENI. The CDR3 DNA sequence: TGTGCCAGCTCCGGACTAGCGGGGGGGACCTACAATGAGCAGTTCTTC. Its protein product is CASSGLAGGTYNEQFF. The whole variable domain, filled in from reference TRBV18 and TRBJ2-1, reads NAGVMQNPRHLVRRRGQEARLRCSPMKGHSHVYWYRQLPEEGLKFMVYLQKENIIDESGMPKERFSAEFPKEGPSILRIQQVVRGDSAAYFCASSGLAGGTYNEQFFGPGTRLTVL.

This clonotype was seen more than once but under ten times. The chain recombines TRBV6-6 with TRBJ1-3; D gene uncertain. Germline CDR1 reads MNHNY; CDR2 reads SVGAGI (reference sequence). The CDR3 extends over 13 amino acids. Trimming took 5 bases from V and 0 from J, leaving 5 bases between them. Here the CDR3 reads CASSDNSGNTIYF. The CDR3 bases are TGTGCCAGCAGTGACAACTCTGGAAACACCATATATTTT.

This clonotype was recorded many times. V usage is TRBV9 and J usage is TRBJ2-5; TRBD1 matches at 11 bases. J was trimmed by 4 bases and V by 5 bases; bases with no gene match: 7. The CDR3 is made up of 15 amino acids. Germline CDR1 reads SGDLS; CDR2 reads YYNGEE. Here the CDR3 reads CASSKTGTGGETQYF. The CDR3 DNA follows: TGTGCCAGCAGTAAAACCGGGACAGGGGGAGAGACCCAGTACTTC. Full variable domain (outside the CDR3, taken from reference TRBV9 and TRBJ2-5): DSGVTQTPKHLITATGQRVTLRCSPRSGDLSVYWYQQSLDQGLQFLIQYYNGEERAKGNILERFSAQQFPDLHSELNLSSLELGDSALYFCASSKTGTGGETQYFGPGTRLLVL.

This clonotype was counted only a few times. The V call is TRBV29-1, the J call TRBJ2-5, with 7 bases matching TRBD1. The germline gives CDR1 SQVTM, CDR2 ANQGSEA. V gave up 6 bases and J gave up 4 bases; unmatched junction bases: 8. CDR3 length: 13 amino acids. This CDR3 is CSVIQGSGETQYF. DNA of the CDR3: TGCAGCGTCATACAGGGGTCGGGAGAGACCCAGTACTTC.

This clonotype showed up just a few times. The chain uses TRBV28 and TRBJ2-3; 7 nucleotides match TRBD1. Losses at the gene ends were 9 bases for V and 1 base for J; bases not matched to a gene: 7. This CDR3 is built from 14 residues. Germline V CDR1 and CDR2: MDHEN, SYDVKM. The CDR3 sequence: CASTTGVRTDTQYF. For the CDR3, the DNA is TGTGCCAGTACTACAGGGGTTCGCACAGATACGCAGTATTTT.

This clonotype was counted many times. Here the CDR3 DNA reads TGTGCCACCAGTGGAGGACAGGGAGAAGCTTTCTTT. Translating gives CATSGGQGEAFF. V is TRBV24-1 and J is TRBJ1-1, with 8 positions matching TRBD1. This CDR3 has 12 amino acids. Germline lookup yields CDR1 KGHDR and CDR2 SFDVKD. Trimming at V came to 5 bases and at J to 8 bases, leaving 3 bases not matched to a gene.

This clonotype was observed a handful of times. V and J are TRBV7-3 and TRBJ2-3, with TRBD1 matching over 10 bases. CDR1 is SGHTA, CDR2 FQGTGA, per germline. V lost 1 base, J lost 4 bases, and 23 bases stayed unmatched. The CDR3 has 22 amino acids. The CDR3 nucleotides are TGTGCCAGCAGCTTAAGACCGGGACAGGGGATTACCTACTCCCGAGACGCAGATACGCAGTATTTT. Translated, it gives CASSLRPGQGITYSRDADTQYF.

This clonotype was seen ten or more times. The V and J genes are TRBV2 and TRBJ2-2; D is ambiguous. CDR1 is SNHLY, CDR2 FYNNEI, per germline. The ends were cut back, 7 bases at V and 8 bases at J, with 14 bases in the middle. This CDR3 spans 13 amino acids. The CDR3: CASKRQYVGELFF. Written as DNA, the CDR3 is TGTGCCAGCAAACGGCAATACGTAGGGGAGCTGTTTTTT.